This record covers a single T cell receptor (beta chain). The sample belongs to a study of neoadjuvant anti-PD-1 for oral cavity cancer. The time point: after neoadjuvant nivolumab, at surgical resection. The V gene's germline CDR1 is GTSNPN and CDR2 SVGIG (reference sequence). The CDR3 sequence is 13 residues long. V lost 6 bases to trimming and J lost 2 bases; unmatched junction nucleotides: 4. Clones were sequenced by immunoSEQ multiplex PCR, and TCRdb holds only the in-frame ones, with some missing. This sample has more than 11,000 clones; around 70% occur once, and the top ten carry 2.9%. The rearrangement joins TRBV30 to TRBJ1-3; 7 bases match TRBD1. The source was PBMCs, collected after nivolumab (anti-PD-1) treatment. This receptor was taken from a person aged 35 to 85 with oral cavity squamous cell carcinoma. CDR3 nucleotides: TGTGCCTGCACAGGGGAACCTGGAAACACCATATATTTT. Its protein is CACTGEPGNTIYF.